The 21 T cell receptor beta chains presented below share a single source sample, sequenced in a study of blood T cell repertoires in COVID-19. The method was immunoSEQ multiplex PCR; TCRdb's version includes in-frame clones alone and lacks a portion of them. The data show approximately 300,000 clones, over 75% seen once. The sample consisted of PBMCs or T cells enriched from blood (not recorded which). These receptors all come from a young woman who had recovered from COVID-19.

The chain joins TRBV25-1 to TRBJ1-2; 8 bases fit TRBD1. Germline values: CDR1 MGHDK, CDR2 SYGVNS. The CDR3 covers 13 residues. J was trimmed by 8 bases and V by 9 bases; bases with no gene match: 11. In nucleotides, the CDR3 is TGTGCCAGTCGCCGGACAGGGCTGGAGGGCTACACCTTC. Protein: CASRRTGLEGYTF.

V is TRBV19 and J is TRBJ2-3; TRBD2 agrees at 7 bases. CDR3 length: 13 residues. Germline V gene lookup returns CDR1 LNHDA and CDR2 SQIVND (reference sequence). Trimming cost V 6 bases and J 7 bases; bases outside gene matches: 7. CDR3 sequence (DNA): TGTGCCAGTAGCGTGGGGGGGAGACATACGCAGTATTTT. Translating it yields CASSVGGRHTQYF.

V gene TRBV19 combines with J gene TRBJ1-2, with D maybe TRBD1 (5 bases). The CDR3 has 13 amino acids. Germline V gene lookup returns CDR1 LNHDA and CDR2 SQIVND (reference sequence). Trimming cost V 3 bases and J 8 bases, with 13 bases left between them. CDR3 in amino acids: CASSIDLDRGYTF. CDR3 sequence (DNA): TGTGCCAGTAGTATTGATCTCGACAGAGGCTACACCTTC.

The chain recombines TRBV7-2 with TRBJ2-7; D is unclear. This CDR3 has 13 amino acids. V gave up 0 bases and J gave up 2 bases, with 5 bases separating them. From germline, CDR1 is SGHTA and CDR2 FQGNSA. The DNA of the CDR3 is TGTGCCAGCAGCTTAGCGGGCACCTACGAGCAGTACTTC. It encodes CASSLAGTYEQYF.

V and J are TRBV3-1 (or the pseudogene TRBV3-2) and TRBJ2-1, with 12 bases identical to TRBD2. V lost 10 bases to trimming and J lost 5 bases; unmatched junction nucleotides: 9. The CDR3 is 15 residues long. Germline V gene lookup returns CDR1 LGHDT and CDR2 YNNKEL (reference sequence). The CDR3 region is CATTLAGGLNNEQFF. The CDR3 nucleotides read TGTGCCACAACCCTAGCGGGGGGGCTCAACAATGAGCAGTTCTTC.

J is TRBJ2-1 and V is TRBV7-8, with 7 bases lining up with TRBD2. The CDR3 is 16 residues long. V lost 1 base, J lost 6 bases, and 9 bases stayed unmatched. In germline, CDR1 is SGHVS, CDR2 FQNEAQ. CDR3 coding DNA: TGTGCCAGCAGCTTAGTATCGGCTAGCGGAACCAATGAGCAGTTCTTC. Translating gives CASSLVSASGTNEQFF. Together with reference TRBV7-8 and TRBJ2-1, the CDR3 gives the full variable domain: GAGVSQSPRYKVAKRGQDVALRCDPISGHVSLFWYQQALGQGPEFLTYFQNEAQLDKSGLPSDRFFAERPEGSVSTLKIQRTQQEDSAVYLCASSLVSASGTNEQFFGPGTRLTVL.

This rearrangement joins TRBV19 to TRBJ2-7; 8 bases fit TRBD1. V trimming: 5 bases; J trimming: 1 base; junction bases outside the gene matches: 7. CDR3 length: 15 residues. Germline V gene sequence: CDR1 LNHDA, CDR2 SQIVND (reference sequence). CDR3 region: CASSVDRGMSYEQYF. The CDR3 bases are TGTGCCAGTAGTGTCGACAGGGGAATGTCCTACGAGCAGTACTTC.

The V and J genes are TRBV27 and TRBJ1-2; 7 bases are shared with TRBD1. This CDR3 comprises 13 residues. Germline assignment: CDR1 MNHEY and CDR2 SMNVEV (reference sequence). J gave up 8 bases and V 6 bases, and 9 bases lay outside the gene matches. The CDR3 DNA reads TGTGCCAGCAGGGAATACCGACAGGGCGGCTACACCTTC. Protein product: CASREYRQGGYTF.

The rearrangement uses TRBV6-4 and TRBJ2-5; 9 bases match TRBD2. The germline gives CDR1 MRHNA, CDR2 SNTAGT. The CDR3 is made up of 20 amino acids. Trimming removed 7 bases from V and 2 bases from J; junction bases left unmatched: 23. CDR3 region: CASTGRGGQPKKRIQETQYF. CDR3 nucleotide sequence: TGTGCCAGCACCGGGCGGGGGGGCCAACCGAAAAAAAGGATTCAAGAGACCCAGTACTTC.

V gene TRBV6-5 combines with J gene TRBJ2-7, with D possibly TRBD1 on 6 matching bases. V was pared by 6 bases and J by 7 bases, with 19 bases between. CDR3 size: 14 residues. Germline V gives CDR1 MNHEY, CDR2 SVGAGI. The CDR3 sequence is CASRLRTARVEQYF. CDR3 coding DNA: TGTGCCAGCAGACTTAGGACAGCCCGCGTGGAGCAGTACTTC.

The chain employs TRBV11-2 and TRBJ2-3, with 7 nucleotides matching TRBD1. The germline gives CDR1 SGHAT, CDR2 FQNNGV. CDR3 length: 16 amino acids. The J segment lost 1 base and the V segment lost 6 bases, leaving 10 bases of the junction unmatched. This CDR3 is CASRFTTGDGTDTQYF. DNA for the CDR3: TGTGCCAGCAGGTTTACTACAGGGGACGGCACAGATACGCAGTATTTT.

The genes are TRBV7-9 and TRBJ2-7; 9 nucleotides align to TRBD1. CDR1 is SEHNR, CDR2 FQNEAQ, per germline (reference sequence). V gave up 1 base and J gave up 5 bases; unmatched junction bases: 0. CDR3 length: 13 residues. CDR3 amino acids: CASSLGTGDEQYF. DNA of the CDR3: TGTGCCAGCAGCTTAGGGACAGGGGACGAGCAGTACTTC.

The genes are TRBV5-1 and TRBJ2-1; possibly TRBD1 for D (6 bases). CDR1 and CDR2 (germline): SGHRS, YFSETQ. The CDR3 has 14 residues. Trimming left V 4 bases short and J 3 bases short, with 11 bases between. CDR3 nucleotide sequence: TGCGCCAGCAGCCGGGAACAGGGCTACAATGAGCAGTTCTTC. Protein sequence: CASSREQGYNEQFF.

The rearrangement uses TRBV7-9 and TRBJ1-4; D remains unclear. CDR3 length: 14 amino acids. V gave up 2 bases and J gave up 3 bases, with 7 bases separating them. The germline gives CDR1 SEHNR, CDR2 FQNEAQ (reference sequence). CDR3 nucleotides: TGTGCCAGCAGCTTACAGGCTGCTAATGAAAAACTGTTTTTT. Its translation is CASSLQAANEKLFF.

This chain joins TRBV27 and TRBJ2-2; 9 nucleotides match TRBD2. The J segment lost 7 bases and the V segment lost 2 bases, leaving 5 bases of the junction unmatched. Germline V CDR1 and CDR2: MNHEY, SMNVEV (reference sequence). The CDR3 totals 15 residues. CDR3 sequence: CASSLLAGTRGELFF. CDR3 in DNA: TGTGCCAGCAGTTTACTAGCGGGAACGCGCGGGGAGCTGTTTTTT.

The chain is built from TRBV19 and TRBJ2-2, with TRBD1 matching over 8 bases. The CDR3 runs 14 residues. V shed 6 bases, J shed 5 bases, and the junction held 5 bases outside the gene matches. CDR1 and CDR2 (germline): LNHDA, SQIVND (reference sequence). This CDR3 is CASRGTGVTGELFF. In DNA form, the CDR3 reads TGTGCCAGTAGGGGGACAGGTGTAACCGGGGAGCTGTTTTTT.

The chain links TRBV19 to TRBJ2-1, with D perhaps TRBD2 (6 bases). The CDR3 loop spans 15 amino acids. Trimming took 3 bases from V and 7 from J, leaving 16 bases between them. The V gene's germline CDR1 is LNHDA and CDR2 SQIVND (reference sequence). For the CDR3, the DNA is TGTGCCAGTAGTATTGGCGGGACGATTTTAAATGAGCAGTTCTTC. Translating it yields CASSIGGTILNEQFF.

CDR3 in DNA: TGTGCCAGCAGCTTAAGCGGGGGAACCACAGATACGCAGTATTTT. Translation: CASSLSGGTTDTQYF. The chain has TRBV11-2 and TRBJ2-3; 8 bases align to TRBD2. Germline V gene sequence: CDR1 SGHAT, CDR2 FQNNGV. The CDR3 totals 15 residues. J gave up 2 bases and V 2 bases, and 3 bases lay outside the gene matches.

This clone was detected a few times. The rearrangement links TRBV11-3 to TRBJ2-7; TRBD1 agrees at 11 bases. The V segment lost 4 bases and the J segment 2 bases; nucleotides outside the gene matches: 4. From germline, CDR1 is SGHNT and CDR2 YENEEA. This CDR3 comprises 15 residues. CDR3 DNA sequence: TGTGCCAGCAGCTACGGGACAGGGGGAACCTACGAGCAGTACTTC. Encoded protein: CASSYGTGGTYEQYF.

V usage is TRBV28 and J usage is TRBJ1-2, with 9 nucleotides matching TRBD1. CDR3 size: 14 residues. Unmatched junction bases numbered 5, after V lost 5 bases and J lost 4 bases. Germline V lookup: CDR1 MDHEN, CDR2 SYDVKM. The CDR3 reads CASSTTGGGYGYTF. In DNA form, the CDR3 reads TGTGCCAGCAGTACGACAGGGGGAGGCTATGGCTACACCTTC.

The J gene is TRBJ1-3, the V gene TRBV12-3 or TRBV12-4, with no clear D. V lost 3 bases to trimming and J lost 7 bases, with 10 bases between them. This CDR3 region has 13 residues. CDR3 DNA sequence: TGTGCCAGCAGTTTTGTCTCCGGGAACACCATATATTTT. This gives the protein CASSFVSGNTIYF.